This T cell receptor beta chain was obtained from a study of response to subunit inactivated influenza vaccine. General study findings and limits: New T cells are recruited in small numbers by each seasonal influenza vaccination, according to the authors' suggestion.

TCRdb re-called the RT-PCR reads with MiXCR, one entry per CDR3 protein. The sample shows some 850,000 distinct CDR3 sequences, approximately 17% of them seen only once. With respect to this clonotype: Its cognate antigen is unknown.

The length of the CDR3 is 15 residues. V was pared by 5 bases and J by 5 bases, with 15 bases between. The specimen was PBMCs from blood, collected 5 days after vaccination. The source of this sequence is a man between 50 and 59 years old who received an inactivated influenza vaccine. The chain uses TRBV12-3 or TRBV12-4 and TRBJ1-4; D is unresolved. CDR3 bases: TGTGCCAGCAGTCCCCCCGGCGGGGTAAATGAAAAACTGTTTTTT. It is translated as CASSPPGGVNEKLFF.